Each of the 30 T cell receptor beta chains below was sequenced from the same sample in a study of T cell changes during pregnancy in multiple sclerosis. This table comes from immunoSEQ multiplex PCR, and its TCRdb copy is limited to in-frame clones, with some not included. The sample holds tens of thousands of clones, roughly 90% seen once. This sample comprised CD4+ T cells from peripheral blood mononuclear cells, obtained in the first trimester of pregnancy. Every receptor here comes from a female donor with multiple sclerosis, enrolled in a pregnancy study.

The chain uses TRBV2 and TRBJ2-6; 9 nucleotides agree with TRBD1. Germline V lookup: CDR1 SNHLY, CDR2 FYNNEI. J gave up 0 bases and V 5 bases, and 5 bases lay outside the gene matches. This CDR3 has 17 residues. The CDR3 reads CASSPGQGFSGANVLTF. DNA for the CDR3: TGTGCCAGCAGTCCGGGACAGGGATTCTCTGGGGCCAACGTCCTGACTTTC.

This clone was counted once. The chain joins TRBV7-2 to TRBJ2-3; D is unresolved. The germline gives CDR1 SGHTA, CDR2 FQGNSA. V shed 4 bases and J shed 4 bases, with 12 bases lying between them. The CDR3 consists of 14 residues. CDR3 sequence (DNA): TGTGCCAGCAGCTACTACTTGTGGTCAGATACGCAGTATTTT. Translation: CASSYYLWSDTQYF.

This clone was counted once. This rearrangement joins TRBV6-4 to TRBJ2-2; D gene ambiguous. CDR1 and CDR2 from the germline V gene are MRHNA and SNTAGT. CDR3 length: 14 residues. Trimming removed 3 bases at V and 4 bases at J, with 9 bases between. CDR3 protein: CASSDSSSTGELFF. In nucleotides, the CDR3 is TGTGCCAGCAGTGATTCTAGTTCCACCGGGGAGCTGTTTTTT.

This chain uses TRBV10-3 with TRBJ2-2; weak D call: TRBD2 (5 bases). Germline values: CDR1 ENHRY, CDR2 SYGVKD. Trimming cost V 4 bases and J 6 bases, with 9 bases left between them. CDR3 length: 13 residues. The CDR3 nucleotides are TGTGCCATCAGTGTTCTGGAGGCCGGGGAGCTGTTTTTT. Amino acid sequence: CAISVLEAGELFF.

This chain links TRBV7-2 with TRBJ2-1; the match to TRBD2 covers 7 bases. With 5 bases clipped from V and 7 bases from J, the junction kept 17 bases outside the gene matches. This CDR3 is 17 amino acids long. Germline V CDR1 and CDR2: SGHTA, FQGNSA. The CDR3 region is CASSPPWPSGAGNEQFF. The DNA of the CDR3 is TGTGCCAGCAGCCCCCCCTGGCCCAGCGGAGCGGGAAATGAGCAGTTCTTC.

This chain links TRBV5-5 with TRBJ2-1; 7 positions match TRBD2. V lost 3 bases, J lost 6 bases, and 6 bases stayed unmatched. The CDR3 consists of 14 residues. Germline values: CDR1 SGHKS, CDR2 YYEKEE (reference sequence). CDR3 sequence: CASSSQLALNEQFF. CDR3 nucleotides: TGTGCCAGCAGCTCCCAACTAGCGCTCAATGAGCAGTTCTTC.

The chain combines TRBV5-1 with TRBJ2-1, with D perhaps TRBD2 (5 bases). V was shortened by 0 bases and J by 7 bases, with 14 bases between the two germline ends. The CDR3 spans 15 residues. Per germline, CDR1 SGHRS and CDR2 YFSETQ. The CDR3, as DNA: TGCGCCAGCAGCTTGGTCGGGAAGGGTGGAAATGAGCAGTTCTTC. Amino acids: CASSLVGKGGNEQFF.

The genes are TRBV4-1 and TRBJ1-4, with D tentatively TRBD1 (5 bases). Germline loops: CDR1 MGHRA, CDR2 YSYEKL. Trimming stripped 4 bases from V and 0 bases from J, with 15 bases between. CDR3 length: 17 amino acids. The CDR3 region has the DNA TGCGCCAGCAGCCCTCGGGGCGGGGAATCAACTAATGAAAAACTGTTTTTT. Amino acids: CASSPRGGESTNEKLFF.

This chain joins TRBV7-2 and TRBJ2-5; D not certain. Trimming removed 2 bases at V and 5 bases at J, with 12 bases between. This CDR3 is built from 14 residues. Germline lookup yields CDR1 SGHTA and CDR2 FQGNSA. The CDR3 DNA reads TGTGCCAGCAGCTTATATGGGCGTGGGGAGACCCAGTACTTC. Encoded protein: CASSLYGRGETQYF.

The CDR3 sequence is CASLRDTNNEQFF. In DNA, the CDR3 is TGTGCCAGTCTCCGGGACACAAACAATGAGCAGTTCTTC. This chain links TRBV18 with TRBJ2-1, with D possibly matching TRBD1 (6 bases). This CDR3 spans 13 amino acids. Trimming left V 9 bases short and J 5 bases short, with 14 bases between. Germline V CDR1 and CDR2: KGHSH, LQKENI.

The chain couples TRBV6-5 to TRBJ2-3; D might be TRBD1 (6 bases). Germline V lookup: CDR1 MNHEY, CDR2 SVGAGI. Deletions cut 5 bases from V and 2 bases from J, with 14 bases between. There are 15 residues in the CDR3. This CDR3 reads CASSAPDSHTDTQYF. The CDR3 DNA is TGTGCCAGCAGTGCCCCGGACAGCCACACAGATACGCAGTATTTT.

The chain joins TRBV5-1 to TRBJ2-7; no definite D call. V lost 5 bases and J 2 bases, leaving 11 bases between the germline ends. CDR1 and CDR2 from the germline V gene are SGHRS and YFSETQ. This CDR3 spans 13 amino acids. CDR3 sequence: CASSRSRTYEQYF. The CDR3 coding sequence is TGCGCCAGCAGTCGGAGTAGAACCTACGAGCAGTACTTC.

Of note for this clone: Compared with germline, one end of the junction differs, possibly owing to a read error. This sequence joins TRBV7-7 and TRBJ2-2; D is perhaps TRBD2 (7 bases). CDR1 SSHAT and CDR2 FNYEAQ come from the germline V gene (reference sequence). The CDR3 covers 15 residues. CDR3 sequence reads: CASRSGTTNTGELFF. For the CDR3, the DNA is TGTGCTAGCAGAAGCGGGACAACGAACACCGGGGAGCTGTTTTTT.

This clone has a handful of counts. The rearrangement uses TRBV7-3 and TRBJ2-7, with TRBD2 identical over 7 bases. CDR1 is SGHTA, CDR2 FQGTGA, per germline. With V trimmed by 5 bases and J by 1 base, 5 bases remained unmatched. The CDR3 extends over 14 amino acids. CDR3 protein: CASSPGGESYEQYF. The CDR3 coding sequence is TGTGCCAGCAGCCCGGGGGGTGAGTCCTACGAGCAGTACTTC.

The chain recombines TRBV4-3 with TRBJ1-2; D remains ambiguous. The CDR3 consists of 13 residues. Germline CDR1 and CDR2: LGHNA and YSLEER. The ends were cut back, 4 bases at V and 6 bases at J, with 12 bases in the middle. The CDR3 sequence: CASSPDLIHGYTF. The CDR3 DNA is TGCGCCAGCAGCCCCGACTTAATCCATGGCTACACCTTC.

CDR3 in amino acids: CASRGTSGSRGTQYF. The CDR3 DNA is TGTGCCAGCAGGGGGACTAGCGGGAGTAGGGGGACCCAGTACTTC. This chain uses TRBV6-5 with TRBJ2-5, with 14 bases fitting TRBD2. Germline assignment: CDR1 MNHEY and CDR2 SVGAGI. The V gene end was trimmed by 6 bases and the J gene end by 7 bases; junction bases not matched to a gene: 7. This CDR3 has 15 amino acids.

In the case of this clone: The same CDR3 also results from other DNA sequences found in this sample. CDR3 nucleotide sequence: TGTGCCTGGAGTGTAGGGGGCGATCAGCCCCAGCATTTT. It encodes CAWSVGGDQPQHF. The chain employs TRBV30 and TRBJ1-5; 7 nucleotides align to TRBD1. CDR3 size: 13 residues. Trimming took 0 bases from V and 5 from J; bases not matched to a gene: 1. CDR1 is GTSNPN, CDR2 SVGIG, per germline (reference sequence).

This clone has just one count. The gene calls are TRBV15 and TRBJ2-5; TRBD2 agrees at 8 bases. The germline V gene has CDR1 LNHNV and CDR2 YYDKDF (reference sequence). The CDR3 consists of 14 residues. Germline trimming cut 0 bases from V and 4 bases from J; bases unmatched to any gene: 1. As DNA, the CDR3 is TGTGCCACCAGCAGAGAAGCGGGAGTAGAGACCCAGTACTTC. Translated: CATSREAGVETQYF.

The J gene is TRBJ2-3, the V gene TRBV4-1; 9 bases agree with TRBD2. The trim removed 0 bases at V and 6 bases at J, leaving 13 bases unmatched. Germline CDR1 and CDR2: MGHRA and YSYEKL. The CDR3 totals 18 residues. Here the CDR3 reads CASSQDGGAGGPGDTQYF. The CDR3 coding sequence is TGCGCCAGCAGCCAAGATGGCGGGGCGGGAGGGCCGGGGGATACGCAGTATTTT.

This clone came up once. V is TRBV19 and J is TRBJ1-5; TRBD1 matches at 10 bases. CDR1 and CDR2 from the germline V gene are LNHDA and SQIVND (reference sequence). The ends lost 9 bases at V and 2 bases at J; junction bases unmatched: 10. The CDR3 extends over 16 amino acids. The CDR3 DNA follows: TGTGCCAGCCGGGACAGGGGACTTTGGGGCAATCAGCCCCAGCATTTT. It is translated as CASRDRGLWGNQPQHF.

The genes are TRBV19 and TRBJ2-2; D is unresolved. The CDR3 contains 14 residues. Trimming removed 4 bases at V and 2 bases at J, with 8 bases between. Germline values: CDR1 LNHDA, CDR2 SQIVND (reference sequence). The CDR3 region has the DNA TGTGCCAGTAGTAAGGAGACCAACACCGGGGAGCTGTTTTTT. Encoded protein: CASSKETNTGELFF. Drawing the rest from reference TRBV19 and TRBJ2-2, the complete variable domain is DGGITQSPKYLFRKEGQNVTLSCEQNLNHDAMYWYRQDPGQGLRLIYYSQIVNDFQKGDIAEGYSVSREKKESFPLTVTSAQKNPTAFYLCASSKETNTGELFFGEGSRLTVL.

The J gene is TRBJ2-3, the V gene TRBV29-1; 8 bases fit TRBD1. The CDR3 spans 15 residues. Germline CDR1 and CDR2: SQVTM and ANQGSEA. V gave up 8 bases and J gave up 1 base; unmatched junction bases: 11. The CDR3 reads CSTRGQVLGTDTQYF. In DNA form, the CDR3 reads TGCAGCACACGGGGACAGGTTTTGGGCACAGATACGCAGTATTTT.

The chain has TRBV6-5 and TRBJ1-1; D is ambiguous. V gave up 5 bases and J gave up 1 base, with 8 bases separating them. Germline V gene data show CDR1 as MNHEY and CDR2 as SVGAGI. This CDR3 is 13 amino acids long. This CDR3 is CASSAGENTEAFF. The CDR3, as DNA: TGTGCCAGCAGTGCCGGAGAGAACACTGAAGCTTTCTTT.

In its sample, this clone was seen a few times. The chain recombines TRBV29-1 with TRBJ1-1; D is uncertain. Trimming took off 0 bases at V and 0 bases at J, with 5 bases between the two ends. The V gene's germline CDR1 is SQVTM and CDR2 ANQGSEA. This CDR3 has 13 amino acids. CDR3 residues: CSVEETLNTEAFF. Here the CDR3 DNA reads TGCAGCGTTGAAGAGACATTGAACACTGAAGCTTTCTTT.

V gene TRBV19 combines with J gene TRBJ2-1; 11 bases align to TRBD1. J lost 9 bases, V lost 7 bases, and 14 bases had no gene match. CDR1 and CDR2 from the germline V gene are LNHDA and SQIVND (reference sequence). CDR3 length: 16 amino acids. As DNA, the CDR3 is TGTGCCAGTAACCCCTCTGGGACAGGGGGAATTGGTGAGCAGTTCTTC. It is translated as CASNPSGTGGIGEQFF.

The chain has TRBV6-5 and TRBJ2-7; 8 nucleotides line up with TRBD1. CDR1 and CDR2 (germline): MNHEY, SVGAGI. Unmatched junction bases numbered 11, after V lost 7 bases and J lost 3 bases. The CDR3 spans 15 residues. CDR3: CASTPRQGRNYEQYF. The DNA for the CDR3 is TGTGCCAGCACTCCTAGACAGGGGCGAAACTACGAGCAGTACTTC.

J is TRBJ2-1 and V is TRBV29-1; tentatively, D is TRBD2 (6 bases). This CDR3 has 12 amino acids. Germline assignment: CDR1 SQVTM and CDR2 ANQGSEA. V lost 4 bases and J lost 8, with 12 bases in between. This CDR3 is CSVAPGGYEQFF. The CDR3 DNA is TGCAGCGTTGCCCCCGGGGGATATGAGCAGTTCTTC.

This clone was recorded only once. This chain links TRBV27 with TRBJ1-2, with 10 bases lining up with TRBD1. The CDR3 extends over 15 amino acids. The ends lost 3 bases at V and 4 bases at J; junction bases unmatched: 5. The germline CDR1 and CDR2 sequences are MNHEY and SMNVEV (reference sequence). CDR3 DNA: TGTGCCAGCAGTTTCGGACAGGGGGGGACCTATGGCTACACCTTC. Protein sequence: CASSFGQGGTYGYTF.

The genes are TRBV18 and TRBJ1-3; TRBD1 is a possible D gene (5 bases). V dropped 3 bases and J dropped 2 bases, with 11 bases sitting between them. The CDR3 is 15 amino acids. CDR1 and CDR2 (germline): KGHSH, LQKENI. The chain's CDR3 is CASSPGGRTGNTIYF. The CDR3 nucleotides are TGTGCCAGCTCACCGGGGGGACGAACTGGAAACACCATATATTTT.

The rearrangement links TRBV7-2 to TRBJ2-7; no definite D call. V lost 3 bases and J 4 bases, leaving 10 bases between the germline ends. The CDR3 length is 13 residues. Germline assignment: CDR1 SGHTA and CDR2 FQGNSA. The CDR3 DNA sequence: TGTGCCAGCAGCTTCCGGCGGCGATACGAGCAGTACTTC. Its protein is CASSFRRRYEQYF.